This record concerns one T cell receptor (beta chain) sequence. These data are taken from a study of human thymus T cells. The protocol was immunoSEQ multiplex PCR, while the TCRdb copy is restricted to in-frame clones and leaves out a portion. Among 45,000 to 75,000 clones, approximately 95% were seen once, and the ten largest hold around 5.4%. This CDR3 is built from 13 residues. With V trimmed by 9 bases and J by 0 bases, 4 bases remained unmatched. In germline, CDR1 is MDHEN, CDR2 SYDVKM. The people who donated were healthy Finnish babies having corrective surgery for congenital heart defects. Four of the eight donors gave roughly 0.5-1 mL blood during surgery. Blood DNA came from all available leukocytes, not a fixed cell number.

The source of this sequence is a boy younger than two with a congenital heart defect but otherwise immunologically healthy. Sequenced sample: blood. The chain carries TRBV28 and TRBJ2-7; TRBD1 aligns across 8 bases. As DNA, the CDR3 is TGTGCCAGTCTAGGGACAGGCTCCTACGAGCAGTACTTC. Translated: CASLGTGSYEQYF.